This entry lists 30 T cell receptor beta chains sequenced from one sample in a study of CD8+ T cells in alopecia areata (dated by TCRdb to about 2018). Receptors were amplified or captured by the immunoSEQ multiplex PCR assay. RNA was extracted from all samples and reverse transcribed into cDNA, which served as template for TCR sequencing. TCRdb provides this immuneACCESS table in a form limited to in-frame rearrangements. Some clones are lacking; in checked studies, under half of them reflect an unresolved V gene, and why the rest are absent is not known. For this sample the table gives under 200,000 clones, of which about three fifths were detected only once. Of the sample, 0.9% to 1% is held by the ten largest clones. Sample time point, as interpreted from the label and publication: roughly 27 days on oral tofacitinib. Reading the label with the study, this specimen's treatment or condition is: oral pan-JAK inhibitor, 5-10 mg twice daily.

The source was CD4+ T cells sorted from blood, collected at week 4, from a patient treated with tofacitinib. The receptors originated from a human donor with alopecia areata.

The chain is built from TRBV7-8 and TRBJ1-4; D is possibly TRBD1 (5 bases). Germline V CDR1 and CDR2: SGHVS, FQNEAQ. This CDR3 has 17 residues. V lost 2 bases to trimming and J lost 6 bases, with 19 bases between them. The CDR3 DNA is TGTGCCAGCAGCTTAAGGGTTGTCGAGGGGCGTGATGAAAAACTGTTTTTT. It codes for CASSLRVVEGRDEKLFF.

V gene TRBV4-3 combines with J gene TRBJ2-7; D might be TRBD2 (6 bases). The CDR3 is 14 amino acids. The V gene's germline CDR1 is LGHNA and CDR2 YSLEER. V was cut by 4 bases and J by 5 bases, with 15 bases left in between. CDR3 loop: CASSPNAGMDEQYF. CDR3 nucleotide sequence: TGCGCCAGCAGCCCCAACGCGGGGATGGACGAGCAGTACTTC.

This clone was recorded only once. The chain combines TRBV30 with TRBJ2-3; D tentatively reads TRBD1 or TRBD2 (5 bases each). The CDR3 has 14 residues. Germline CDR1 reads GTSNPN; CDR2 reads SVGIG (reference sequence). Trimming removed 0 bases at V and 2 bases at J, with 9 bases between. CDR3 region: CAWSVPGATDTQYF. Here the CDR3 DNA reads TGTGCCTGGAGTGTACCCGGGGCCACAGATACGCAGTATTTT.

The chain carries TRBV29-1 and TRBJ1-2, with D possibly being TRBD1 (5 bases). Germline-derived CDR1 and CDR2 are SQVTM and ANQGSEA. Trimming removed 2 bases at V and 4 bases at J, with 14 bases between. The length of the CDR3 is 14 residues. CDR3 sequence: CSVENLGVGYGYTF. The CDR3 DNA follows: TGCAGCGTTGAAAACCTGGGGGTGGGCTATGGCTACACCTTC.

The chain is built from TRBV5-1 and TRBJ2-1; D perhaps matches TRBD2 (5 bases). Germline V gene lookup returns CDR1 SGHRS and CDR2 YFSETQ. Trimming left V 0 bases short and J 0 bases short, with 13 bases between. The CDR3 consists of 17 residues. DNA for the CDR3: TGCGCCAGCAGCTTGGCCGGGAATTCGGGCTCCTACAATGAGCAGTTCTTC. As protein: CASSLAGNSGSYNEQFF.

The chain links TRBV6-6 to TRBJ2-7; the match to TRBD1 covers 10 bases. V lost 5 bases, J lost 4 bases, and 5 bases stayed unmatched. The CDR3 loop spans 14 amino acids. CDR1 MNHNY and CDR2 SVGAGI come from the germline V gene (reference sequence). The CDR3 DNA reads TGTGCCAGCAGTAATGGACAGGGGGGGTACGAGCAGTACTTC. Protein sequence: CASSNGQGGYEQYF.

CDR3 nucleotide sequence: TGTGCCAGCAGTAGGGACGGCACAGATACGCAGTATTTT. Translation: CASSRDGTDTQYF. The rearrangement uses TRBV7-9 and TRBJ2-3; D assignment may be TRBD1 or TRBD2 (5 bases each). The CDR3 sequence is 13 residues long. Germline V gene sequence: CDR1 SEHNR, CDR2 FQNEAQ (reference sequence). With 6 bases removed from V and 1 base from J, the gap between germline ends came to 8 bases.

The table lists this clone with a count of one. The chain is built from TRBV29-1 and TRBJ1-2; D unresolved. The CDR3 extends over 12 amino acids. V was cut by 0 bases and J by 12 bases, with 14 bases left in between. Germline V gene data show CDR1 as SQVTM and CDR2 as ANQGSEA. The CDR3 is CSVEDNIGSHTF. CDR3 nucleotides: TGCAGCGTTGAAGATAACATCGGGAGTCACACCTTC.

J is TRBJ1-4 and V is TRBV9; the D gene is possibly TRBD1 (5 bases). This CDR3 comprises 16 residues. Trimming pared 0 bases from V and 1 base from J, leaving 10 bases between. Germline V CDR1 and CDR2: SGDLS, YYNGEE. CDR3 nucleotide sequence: TGTGCCAGCAGCGTAGCTACAGGAAAAACTAATGAAAAACTGTTTTTT. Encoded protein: CASSVATGKTNEKLFF.

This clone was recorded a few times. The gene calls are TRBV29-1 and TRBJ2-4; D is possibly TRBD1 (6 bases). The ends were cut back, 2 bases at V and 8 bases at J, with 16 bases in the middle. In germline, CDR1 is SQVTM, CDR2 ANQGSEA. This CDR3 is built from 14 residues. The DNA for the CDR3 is TGCAGCGTTGAAAGGCGGCAGGGGTTTGACATTCAGTACTTC. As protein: CSVERRQGFDIQYF.

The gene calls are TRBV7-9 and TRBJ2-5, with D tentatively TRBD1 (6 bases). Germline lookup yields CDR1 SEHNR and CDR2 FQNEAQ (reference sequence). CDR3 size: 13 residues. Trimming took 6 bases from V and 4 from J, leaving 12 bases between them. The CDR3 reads CASRVGTIETQYF. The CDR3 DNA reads TGTGCCAGCAGGGTAGGGACAATAGAGACCCAGTACTTC.

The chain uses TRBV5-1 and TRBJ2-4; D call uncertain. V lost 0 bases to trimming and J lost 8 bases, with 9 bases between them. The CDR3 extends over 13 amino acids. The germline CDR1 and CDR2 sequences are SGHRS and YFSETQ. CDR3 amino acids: CASSLDSGDIQYF. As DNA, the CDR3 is TGCGCCAGCAGCTTGGACTCTGGGGACATTCAGTACTTC.

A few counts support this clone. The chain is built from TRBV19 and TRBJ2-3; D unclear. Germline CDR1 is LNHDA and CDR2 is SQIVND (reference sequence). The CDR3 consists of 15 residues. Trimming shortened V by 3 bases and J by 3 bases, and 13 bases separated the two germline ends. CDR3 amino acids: CASSIPRAATDTQYF. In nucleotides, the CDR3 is TGTGCCAGTAGTATTCCCCGGGCTGCTACAGATACGCAGTATTTT.

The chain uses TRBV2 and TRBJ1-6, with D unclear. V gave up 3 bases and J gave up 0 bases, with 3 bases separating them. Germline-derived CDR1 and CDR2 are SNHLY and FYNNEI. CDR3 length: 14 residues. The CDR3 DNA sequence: TGTGCCAGCAGTGAGGACTCCTATAATTCACCCCTCCACTTT. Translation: CASSEDSYNSPLHF. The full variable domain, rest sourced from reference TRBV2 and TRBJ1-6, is EPEVTQTPSHQVTQMGQEVILRCVPISNHLYFYWYRQILGQKVEFLVSFYNNEISEKSEIFDDQFSVERPDGSNFTLKIRSTKLEDSAMYFCASSEDSYNSPLHFGNGTRLTVT.

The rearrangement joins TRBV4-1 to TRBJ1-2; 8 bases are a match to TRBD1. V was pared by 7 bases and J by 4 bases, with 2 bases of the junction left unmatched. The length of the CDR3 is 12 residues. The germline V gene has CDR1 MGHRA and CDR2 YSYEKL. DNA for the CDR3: TGCGCCAGCACAGGGGGCCTCTATGGCTACACCTTC. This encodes CASTGGLYGYTF.

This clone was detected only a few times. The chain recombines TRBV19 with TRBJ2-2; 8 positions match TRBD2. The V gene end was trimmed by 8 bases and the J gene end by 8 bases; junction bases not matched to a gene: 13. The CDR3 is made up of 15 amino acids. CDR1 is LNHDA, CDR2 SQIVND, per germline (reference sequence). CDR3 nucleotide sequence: TGTGCCAGTGTTGACGGGGGGGCCGGATCTGGGGAGCTGTTTTTT. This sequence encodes CASVDGGAGSGELFF.

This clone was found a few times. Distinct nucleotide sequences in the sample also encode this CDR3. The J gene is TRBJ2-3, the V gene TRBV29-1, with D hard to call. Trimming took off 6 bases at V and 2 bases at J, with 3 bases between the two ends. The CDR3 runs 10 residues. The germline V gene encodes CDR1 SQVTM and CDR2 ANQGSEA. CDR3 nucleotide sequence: TGCAGCGTGGACACAGATACGCAGTATTTT. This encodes CSVDTDTQYF.

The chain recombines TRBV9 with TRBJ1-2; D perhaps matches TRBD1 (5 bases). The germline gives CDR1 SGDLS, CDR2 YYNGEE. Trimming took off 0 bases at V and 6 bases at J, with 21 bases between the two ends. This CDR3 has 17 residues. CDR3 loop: CASSVGLTSQGNHGYTF. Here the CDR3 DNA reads TGTGCCAGCAGCGTAGGGCTAACCTCGCAGGGAAATCATGGCTACACCTTC.

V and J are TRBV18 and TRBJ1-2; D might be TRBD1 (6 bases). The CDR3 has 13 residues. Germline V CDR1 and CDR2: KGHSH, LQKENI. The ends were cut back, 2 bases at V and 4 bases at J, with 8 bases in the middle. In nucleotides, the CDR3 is TGTGCCAGCTCACCAGGGGGCGGCTATGGCTACACCTTC. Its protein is CASSPGGGYGYTF. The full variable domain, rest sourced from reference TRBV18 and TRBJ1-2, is NAGVMQNPRHLVRRRGQEARLRCSPMKGHSHVYWYRQLPEEGLKFMVYLQKENIIDESGMPKERFSAEFPKEGPSILRIQQVVRGDSAAYFCASSPGGGYGYTFGSGTRLTVV.

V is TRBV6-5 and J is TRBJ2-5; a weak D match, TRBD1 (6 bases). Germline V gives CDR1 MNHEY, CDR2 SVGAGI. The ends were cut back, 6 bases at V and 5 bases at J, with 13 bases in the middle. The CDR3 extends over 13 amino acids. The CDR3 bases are TGTGCCAGCAGGACCCCAGGGGTGGAGACCCAGTACTTC. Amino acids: CASRTPGVETQYF.

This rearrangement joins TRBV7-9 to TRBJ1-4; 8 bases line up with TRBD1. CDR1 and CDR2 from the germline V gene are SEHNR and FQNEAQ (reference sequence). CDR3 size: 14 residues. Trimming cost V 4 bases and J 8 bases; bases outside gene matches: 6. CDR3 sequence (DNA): TGTGCCAGCAGCTCCGGACAGGGTTGGGAAAAACTGTTTTTT. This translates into CASSSGQGWEKLFF.

CDR3 sequence: CASSAGTYTEAFF. The CDR3 bases are TGTGCCAGTAGTGCAGGAACGTACACTGAAGCTTTCTTT. V gene TRBV19 combines with J gene TRBJ1-1; unclear D gene. Germline CDR1 is LNHDA and CDR2 is SQIVND (reference sequence). The length of the CDR3 is 13 residues. Trimming removed 5 bases at V and 3 bases at J, with 10 bases between.

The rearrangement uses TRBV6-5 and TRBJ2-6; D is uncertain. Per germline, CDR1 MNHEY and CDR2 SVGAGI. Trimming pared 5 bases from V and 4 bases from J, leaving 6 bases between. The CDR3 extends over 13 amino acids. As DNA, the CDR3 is TGTGCCAGCAGTAAAGACGGGGCCAACGTCCTGACTTTC. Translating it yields CASSKDGANVLTF.

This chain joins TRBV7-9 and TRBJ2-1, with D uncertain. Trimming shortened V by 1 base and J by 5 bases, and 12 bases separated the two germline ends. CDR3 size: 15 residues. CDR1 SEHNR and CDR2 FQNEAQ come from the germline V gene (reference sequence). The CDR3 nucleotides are TGTGCCAGCAGCTTAGATCGGCTCACCAACAATGAGCAGTTCTTC. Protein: CASSLDRLTNNEQFF.

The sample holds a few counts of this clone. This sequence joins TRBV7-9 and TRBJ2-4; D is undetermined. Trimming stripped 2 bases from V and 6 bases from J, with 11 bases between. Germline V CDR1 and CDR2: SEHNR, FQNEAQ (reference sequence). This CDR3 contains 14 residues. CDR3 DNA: TGTGCCAGCAGCTTACCTGGGGTCGGAAACATTCAGTACTTC. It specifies CASSLPGVGNIQYF.

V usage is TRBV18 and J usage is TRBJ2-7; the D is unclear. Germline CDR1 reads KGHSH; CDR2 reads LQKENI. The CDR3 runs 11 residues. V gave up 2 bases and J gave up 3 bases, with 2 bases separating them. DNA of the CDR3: TGTGCCAGCTCACCAGGCTACGAGCAGTACTTC. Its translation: CASSPGYEQYF.

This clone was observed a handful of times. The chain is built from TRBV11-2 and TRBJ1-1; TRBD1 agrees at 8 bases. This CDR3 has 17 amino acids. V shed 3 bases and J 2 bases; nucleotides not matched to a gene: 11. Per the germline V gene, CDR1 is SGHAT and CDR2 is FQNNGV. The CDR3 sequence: CASSFSPRDRRNTEAFF. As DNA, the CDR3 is TGTGCCAGCAGCTTCTCACCTCGGGACAGGAGAAACACTGAAGCTTTCTTT.

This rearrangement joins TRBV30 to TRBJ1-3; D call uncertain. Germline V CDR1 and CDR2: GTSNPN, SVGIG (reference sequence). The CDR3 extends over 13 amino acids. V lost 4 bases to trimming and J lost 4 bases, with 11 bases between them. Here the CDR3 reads CAWNPLTGNTIYF. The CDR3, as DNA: TGTGCCTGGAACCCCTTGACCGGAAACACCATATATTTT.

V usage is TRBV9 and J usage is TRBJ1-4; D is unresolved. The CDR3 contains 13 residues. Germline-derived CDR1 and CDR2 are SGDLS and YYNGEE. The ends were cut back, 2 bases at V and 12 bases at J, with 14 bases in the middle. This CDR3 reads CASSVSGRAQLFF. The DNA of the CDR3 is TGTGCCAGCAGCGTGAGCGGGAGGGCCCAACTGTTTTTT.

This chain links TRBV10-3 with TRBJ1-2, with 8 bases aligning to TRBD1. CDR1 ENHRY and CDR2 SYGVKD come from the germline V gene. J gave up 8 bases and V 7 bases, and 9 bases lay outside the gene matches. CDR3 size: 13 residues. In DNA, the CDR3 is TGTGCCATCACCAAGGACAGGGCGGCGGGCTACACCTTC. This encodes CAITKDRAAGYTF.